Presented here are 20 T cell receptor beta chains from one specimen sequenced in a study of beta chain features in type 1 diabetes (dated by TCRdb to about 2018). The paper as a whole reports these results and caveats: Type 1 diabetes patients showed a moderate but significant shortening of TCRB CDR3 length in all four CD4+ subsets.

To prepare the library, the immunoSEQ multiplex PCR assay was applied. The High Capacity cDNA Reverse Transcription Kit was used to reverse transcribe all of the isolated RNA, meaning that expressed TCRB transcripts were what got sequenced. TCRdb took this table from immuneACCESS and kept in-frame rearrangements with V and J called. Such tables lack part of the clones; where checked against another copy, unresolved V genes explain under half of the gap, and the rest is unexplained. For this sample the table gives approximately 360,000 clones, of which around an eighth were detected only once. The top ten clones comprise 0.0085% to 0.012% of the sample. No cognate antigen is known for these TCRs. Sequenced: naive CD4+ T cells from blood. This specimen's cell subset or site label, per the study, means: true naive CD4+ T cells. All receptors come from a woman aged 18-35 years with type 1 diabetes.

The chain employs TRBV7-2 and TRBJ1-1; 8 nucleotides line up with TRBD1. V gave up 5 bases and J gave up 2 bases; unmatched junction bases: 4. The CDR3 loop spans 14 amino acids. Germline-derived CDR1 and CDR2 are SGHTA and FQGNSA. The CDR3 DNA follows: TGTGCCAGCAGCACGGGACAGGCTAACACTGAAGCTTTCTTT. It is translated as CASSTGQANTEAFF.

The genes are TRBV30 and TRBJ2-1; D unclear. The germline V and J ends were trimmed by 2 bases and 10 bases, with 12 bases remaining between them. From germline, CDR1 is GTSNPN and CDR2 SVGIG (reference sequence). This CDR3 is 12 amino acids long. The CDR3 here is CAWSSRFREQFF. CDR3 DNA sequence: TGTGCCTGGAGTAGCAGGTTTCGGGAGCAGTTCTTC.

This clone has only a few counts. V gene TRBV7-9 combines with J gene TRBJ2-2, with D possibly matching TRBD2 (6 bases). Germline V gene data show CDR1 as SEHNR and CDR2 as FQNEAQ (reference sequence). Between the trimmed V and J ends, which lost 6 bases and 3 bases, there was a span of 14 bases. The CDR3 contains 15 residues. The CDR3 region is CASRFAGSYTGELFF. In nucleotides, the CDR3 is TGTGCCAGCAGATTCGCCGGGAGCTACACCGGGGAGCTGTTTTTT.

This rearrangement joins TRBV18 to TRBJ1-1; tentatively, D is TRBD1 (6 bases). This CDR3 spans 14 amino acids. Deletions cut 3 bases from V and 3 bases from J, with 11 bases between. CDR1 and CDR2 (germline): KGHSH, LQKENI. In DNA, the CDR3 is TGTGCCAGCTCACCCGCGGGGGCGGACACTGAAGCTTTCTTT. It yields the protein CASSPAGADTEAFF.

V usage is TRBV5-1 and J usage is TRBJ2-7; D is ambiguous. Trimming stripped 4 bases from V and 0 bases from J, with 14 bases between. The CDR3 has 15 amino acids. The germline CDR1 and CDR2 sequences are SGHRS and YFSETQ. CDR3 in amino acids: CASSGEVRSSYEQYF. DNA for the CDR3: TGCGCCAGCAGCGGAGAAGTCCGGAGCTCCTACGAGCAGTACTTC.

The table lists this clone with a few counts. V is TRBV28 and J is TRBJ2-2, with a tentative D call TRBD2 (6 bases). The germline V and J ends were trimmed by 0 bases and 3 bases, with 11 bases remaining between them. Germline values: CDR1 MDHEN, CDR2 SYDVKM. The CDR3 covers 16 residues. CDR3 nucleotide sequence: TGTGCCAGCAGTTTATGGGCTAGCGCGTACACCGGGGAGCTGTTTTTT. Amino acid sequence: CASSLWASAYTGELFF.

This chain connects TRBV6-1 to TRBJ2-5; weak D call: TRBD2 (7 bases). V gave up 7 bases and J gave up 7 bases, with 16 bases separating them. The CDR3 spans 13 residues. The germline V gene has CDR1 MNHNS and CDR2 SASEGT. CDR3 residues: CASTLRGRGTQYF. CDR3 DNA sequence: TGTGCCAGCACCCTGCGGGGGCGTGGGACCCAGTACTTC.

The chain has TRBV20-1 and TRBJ2-1; D is uncertain. The CDR3 is made up of 11 amino acids. Germline CDR1 DFQATT, CDR2 SNEGSKA (reference sequence). The V end was cut by 3 bases, the J end by 7 bases, with 7 bases between. DNA for the CDR3: TGCAGTGCTAGGTCCGTTAATGAGCAGTTCTTC. Translated: CSARSVNEQFF.

The chain has TRBV13 and TRBJ2-1; D possibly corresponds to TRBD2 (6 bases). Per the germline V gene, CDR1 is PRHDT and CDR2 is FYEKMQ (reference sequence). This CDR3 is 16 amino acids long. V dropped 5 bases and J dropped 2 bases, with 16 bases sitting between them. The CDR3 region has the DNA TGTGCCAGCAGCCAACTAGCAGGTTTACCCTACAATGAGCAGTTCTTC. It codes for CASSQLAGLPYNEQFF.

This clone came up a few times. V gene TRBV4-3 combines with J gene TRBJ2-3; possibly TRBD1 for D (5 bases). Per the germline V gene, CDR1 is LGHNA and CDR2 is YSLEER. The V end was cut by 3 bases, the J end by 0 bases, with 13 bases between. The CDR3 spans 16 residues. The CDR3 reads CASSQATGSSTDTQYF. The CDR3 DNA sequence: TGCGCCAGCAGCCAGGCTACAGGATCTAGCACAGATACGCAGTATTTT.

This clone turned up a few times. The chain combines TRBV5-8 with TRBJ1-1, with D perhaps TRBD1 (5 bases). CDR1 and CDR2 from the germline V gene are SGHTS and YDEGEE. V lost 0 bases and J lost 10, with 13 bases in between. The CDR3 consists of 13 residues. The CDR3 is CASSLAGDPGAFF. The CDR3 bases are TGTGCCAGCAGCTTGGCGGGGGACCCCGGAGCTTTCTTT.

This clone was detected only a few times. The V and J genes are TRBV6-5 and TRBJ1-2; D is ambiguous. V lost 6 bases and J lost 4, with 12 bases in between. CDR1 MNHEY and CDR2 SVGAGI come from the germline V gene. This CDR3 is 13 amino acids long. The CDR3 reads CASSPTRIYGYTF. CDR3 nucleotide sequence: TGTGCCAGCAGCCCCACCAGAATCTATGGCTACACCTTC.

This clone was seen a few times. The rearrangement uses TRBV11-1 and TRBJ2-1, with TRBD2 identical over 15 bases. Germline V gene sequence: CDR1 SGHAT, CDR2 FQDESV (reference sequence). The CDR3 runs 17 residues. Trimming removed 5 bases from V and 4 bases from J; junction bases left unmatched: 6. The CDR3 coding sequence is TGTGCCAGCAGCCACGGGACTAGCGGGAGGTCTTACAATGAGCAGTTCTTC. It translates to CASSHGTSGRSYNEQFF.

This rearrangement joins TRBV7-8 to TRBJ2-7; 9 bases map to TRBD1. Germline values: CDR1 SGHVS, CDR2 FQNEAQ. This CDR3 is built from 13 residues. V shed 1 base and J 9 bases; nucleotides not matched to a gene: 4. The CDR3 loop reads CASSLGQGVWQYF. The CDR3 nucleotides are TGTGCCAGCAGCTTAGGACAGGGGGTTTGGCAGTACTTC.

In this sample, this clone turned up a few times. This rearrangement joins TRBV28 to TRBJ2-3; the D is unclear. The germline V gene has CDR1 MDHEN and CDR2 SYDVKM. V was pared by 2 bases and J by 6 bases, with 12 bases between. The CDR3 contains 14 residues. The CDR3 DNA sequence: TGTGCCAGCAGTTTAGGCGGTTCTCCCGATACGCAGTATTTT. Amino acids: CASSLGGSPDTQYF.

CDR3 residues: CASSPDRLASTDTQYF. The CDR3 nucleotides read TGCGCCAGCAGCCCGGACCGACTAGCTAGCACAGATACGCAGTATTTT. The chain joins TRBV4-1 to TRBJ2-3; 7 positions agree with TRBD2. This CDR3 contains 16 residues. Germline loops: CDR1 MGHRA, CDR2 YSYEKL. V shed 4 bases, J shed 0 bases, and the junction held 7 bases outside the gene matches.

The V and J genes are TRBV29-1 and TRBJ2-1; D is possibly TRBD1 (6 bases). CDR1 is SQVTM and CDR2 is ANQGSEA in the germline V gene. The V and J ends lost 3 bases and 7 bases respectively, with 10 bases between them. This CDR3 is 12 amino acids long. The chain's CDR3 is CSVDQGGNEQFF. CDR3 sequence (DNA): TGCAGCGTTGACCAAGGGGGTAATGAGCAGTTCTTC.

The genes are TRBV18 and TRBJ2-7; maybe TRBD2 (6 bases). V lost 3 bases and J lost 4, with 13 bases in between. Germline V gene lookup returns CDR1 KGHSH and CDR2 LQKENI. The CDR3 contains 14 residues. CDR3 in amino acids: CASSPQTGEYEQYF. CDR3 nucleotides: TGTGCCAGCTCACCCCAGACGGGGGAATACGAGCAGTACTTC.

The chain links TRBV7-9 to TRBJ1-1; maybe TRBD1 (6 bases). There are 12 residues in the CDR3. V gave up 5 bases and J gave up 10 bases, with 14 bases separating them. Germline V gene sequence: CDR1 SEHNR, CDR2 FQNEAQ (reference sequence). The CDR3 sequence: CASSRIWGLAFF. CDR3 DNA sequence: TGTGCCAGCAGCCGCATTTGGGGGCTAGCTTTCTTT.

The chain couples TRBV7-2 to TRBJ1-5; D perhaps matches TRBD1 (6 bases). CDR3 size: 15 residues. V was pared by 5 bases and J by 7 bases, with 18 bases between. Germline CDR1 reads SGHTA; CDR2 reads FQGNSA. The CDR3 DNA is TGTGCCAGCAGCCCACCGACAGGATCAGGGCAGCCCCAGCATTTT. It specifies CASSPPTGSGQPQHF.